The source of this TCR beta chain is a study of blood T cell repertoires in COVID-19. TCRdb's copy holds only in-frame clones and misses some; the assay was immunoSEQ multiplex PCR. The table has approximately 82,000 clones, approximately 78% seen once. The germline V gene encodes CDR1 SGHRS and CDR2 YFSETQ. This CDR3 region has 16 residues. V was clipped by 4 bases and J by 1 base; unmatched bases: 7. Sequenced input: peripheral blood. The genes are TRBV5-1 and TRBJ2-1, with TRBD1 matching 8 bases. The sequence derives from a human donor in a cohort sampled during active COVID-19. CDR3: CASSRQGYPSYNEQFF. CDR3 DNA sequence: TGCGCCAGCAGCCGACAGGGGTACCCATCCTACAATGAGCAGTTCTTC.